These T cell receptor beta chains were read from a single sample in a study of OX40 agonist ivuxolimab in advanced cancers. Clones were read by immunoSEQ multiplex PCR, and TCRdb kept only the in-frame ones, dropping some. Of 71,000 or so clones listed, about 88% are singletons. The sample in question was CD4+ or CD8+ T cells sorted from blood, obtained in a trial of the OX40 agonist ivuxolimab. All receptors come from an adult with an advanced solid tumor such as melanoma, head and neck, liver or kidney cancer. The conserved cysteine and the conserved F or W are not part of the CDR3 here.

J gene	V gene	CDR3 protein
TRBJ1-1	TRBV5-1	ASSFGSSGTEAF
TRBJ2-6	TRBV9	ASSVDGASGANVLT
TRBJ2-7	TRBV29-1	SAGQGTYEQY
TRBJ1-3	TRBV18	ASSPGRNTIY
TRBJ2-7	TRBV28	ASNRVGTSGYEQY
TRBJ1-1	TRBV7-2	ASRMNTEAF
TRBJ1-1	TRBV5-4	ASSYDGIFRAF
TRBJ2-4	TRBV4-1	ASSRVGVRAKNIQY
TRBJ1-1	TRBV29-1	SVILRHQNTEAF
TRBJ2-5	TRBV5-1	ASSLVPAQETQY
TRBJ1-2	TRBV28	ASSSPGQGWDGYT
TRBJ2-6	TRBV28	ASSLASGANVLT
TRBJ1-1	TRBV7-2	ASREQGPQGAF
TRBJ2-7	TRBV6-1	ASSEISWGQRSYEQY
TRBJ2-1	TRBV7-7	ASSYGDSNEQF
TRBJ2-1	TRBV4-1	ASSPHLTDSSYNEQF
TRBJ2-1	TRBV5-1	ASSPRWTSGYNEQF
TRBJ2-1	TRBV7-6	ASSLERTSGNNEQF
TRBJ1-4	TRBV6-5	ASSPGSEGEKLF
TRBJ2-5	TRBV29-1	SVGQETQY
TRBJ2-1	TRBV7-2	ASSLGGTGGYNEQF
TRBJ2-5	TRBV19	ASSIGLAGGPKIETQY
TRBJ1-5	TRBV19	ASSTTTGINSNQPQH
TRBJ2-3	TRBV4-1	ASSQDHRDHSTDTQY
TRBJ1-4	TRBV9	ASSAGARTPNEKLF
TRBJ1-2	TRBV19	ASSTGQGRTNYGYT
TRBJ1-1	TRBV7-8	ASSFGTANTEAF
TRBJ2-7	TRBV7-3	ASSLGGGSEQY
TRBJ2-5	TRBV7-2	ASSFLAVGETQY
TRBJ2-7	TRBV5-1	ASSLDGRGSRYEQY
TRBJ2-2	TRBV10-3	ATGQGFSAGDNTGELF
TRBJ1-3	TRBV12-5	ASGPGGGNTIY
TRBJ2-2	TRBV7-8	ASSLARTSGNTGELF
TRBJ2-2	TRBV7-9	ASSSNTGVHTGELF
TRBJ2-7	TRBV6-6	ASSYLGQGENEQY
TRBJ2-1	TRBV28	ASSKYKGLAGANEQF
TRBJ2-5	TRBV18	ASSPNSKETQY
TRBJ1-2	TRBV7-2	ASSSYNSGPTISYGYT
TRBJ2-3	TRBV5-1	ASSFGGFTDTQY
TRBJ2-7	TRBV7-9	ASSIEVAGDDDEQY
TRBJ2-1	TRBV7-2	ASSSGPGSSNEQF
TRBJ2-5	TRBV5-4	ASSLGSETQY
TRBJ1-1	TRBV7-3	ASSLRRSAEAF